The 15 T cell receptor beta chains listed next were all sequenced from one sample in a study of blood T cell repertoires in COVID-19. Profiled with immunoSEQ multiplex PCR; TCRdb holds only in-frame clones, not every one. The sample has around 42,000 clones, 88% seen once. The sequenced sample was peripheral blood. These receptors all stem from a human donor in a cohort sampled during active COVID-19.

This chain joins TRBV2 and TRBJ2-7; perhaps TRBD1 as D (7 bases). This CDR3 is 13 amino acids long. The V end was cut by 11 bases, the J end by 2 bases, with 16 bases between. Germline CDR1 and CDR2: SNHLY and FYNNEI. CDR3: CAWGVDRAYEQYF. CDR3 sequence (DNA): TGTGCCTGGGGGGTCGACAGGGCCTACGAGCAGTACTTC. The variable domain in full, with the rest retrieved from reference TRBV2 and TRBJ2-7, is EPEVTQTPSHQVTQMGQEVILRCVPISNHLYFYWYRQILGQKVEFLVSFYNNEISEKSEIFDDQFSVERPDGSNFTLKIRSTKLEDSAMYFCAWGVDRAYEQYFGPGTRLTVT.

The gene calls are TRBV2 and TRBJ1-1, with D unresolved. The CDR3 spans 10 residues. V was clipped by 8 bases and J by 7 bases, with 8 bases between them. From germline, CDR1 is SNHLY and CDR2 FYNNEI. CDR3 in amino acids: CASGSDEAFF. CDR3 DNA: TGTGCCAGCGGCTCCGATGAAGCTTTCTTT.

The rearrangement uses TRBV2 and TRBJ2-1, with 7 nucleotides matching TRBD2. The CDR3 covers 18 residues. CDR1 is SNHLY and CDR2 is FYNNEI in the germline V gene. J gave up 4 bases and V 0 bases, and 12 bases lay outside the gene matches. The CDR3 loop reads CASSEAGRRELIYNEQFF. The CDR3 nucleotides are TGTGCCAGCAGTGAAGCGGGGAGGCGGGAGCTGATATACAATGAGCAGTTCTTC. The complete variable domain, with remaining parts taken from reference TRBV2 and TRBJ2-1, reads EPEVTQTPSHQVTQMGQEVILRCVPISNHLYFYWYRQILGQKVEFLVSFYNNEISEKSEIFDDQFSVERPDGSNFTLKIRSTKLEDSAMYFCASSEAGRRELIYNEQFFGPGTRLTVL.

For the CDR3, the DNA is TGTGCCATCAGTGAGTCGGGCGGAGGGCAGTACTTC. It is translated as CAISESGGGQYF. J is TRBJ2-7 and V is TRBV10-3, with D perhaps matching TRBD2 (5 bases). Germline CDR1 reads ENHRY; CDR2 reads SYGVKD. V was pared by 0 bases and J by 9 bases, with 9 bases between. The CDR3 contains 12 residues.

V usage is TRBV7-9 and J usage is TRBJ1-4; unclear D gene. CDR1 and CDR2 (germline): SEHNR, FQNEAQ (reference sequence). This CDR3 spans 16 amino acids. The ends were cut back, 4 bases at V and 1 base at J, with 13 bases in the middle. CDR3 DNA sequence: TGTGCCAGCAGCTCGGAACTGAGGGTAACTAATGAAAAACTGTTTTTT. Its translation is CASSSELRVTNEKLFF.

The chain uses TRBV6-4 and TRBJ1-1; possible D gene TRBD1, 5 bases. The CDR3 covers 14 residues. Germline V lookup: CDR1 MRHNA, CDR2 SNTAGT. The V gene lost 3 bases and the J gene lost 5 bases, with 13 bases spanning the gap. CDR3 protein: CASSETGEGTEAFF. In DNA, the CDR3 is TGTGCCAGCAGTGAAACGGGGGAGGGGACTGAAGCTTTCTTT.

The chain has TRBV4-1 and TRBJ1-1; D ambiguous. V was clipped by 3 bases and J by 5 bases, with 19 bases between them. The CDR3 consists of 16 residues. Looked up from germline, CDR1 is MGHRA and CDR2 is YSYEKL. In nucleotides, the CDR3 is TGCGCCAGCAGCCATCCGACGAGCGGGCTACAAACTGAAGCTTTCTTT. Translated: CASSHPTSGLQTEAFF.

This chain joins TRBV30 and TRBJ2-3; TRBD2 aligns across 16 bases. Losses at the gene ends were 0 bases for V and 2 bases for J; bases not matched to a gene: 14. CDR1 and CDR2 from the germline V gene are GTSNPN and SVGIG (reference sequence). The CDR3 runs 21 residues. The CDR3: CAWSVPTGTSGRALFTDTQYF. The CDR3 bases are TGTGCCTGGAGTGTACCAACCGGGACTAGCGGGAGGGCACTTTTCACAGATACGCAGTATTTT.

This chain joins TRBV14 and TRBJ2-7, with D unclear. CDR3 length: 13 residues. CDR1 and CDR2 (germline): SGHDN, FVKESK. Deletions cut 1 base from V and 7 bases from J, with 11 bases between. The CDR3 DNA reads as TGTGCCAGCAGCCAAGCCGACATTGGTGAGCAGTACTTC. This sequence encodes CASSQADIGEQYF.

There are a few counts of this clone. This sequence joins TRBV5-4 and TRBJ2-1; no reliable D call. V was cut by 4 bases and J by 12 bases, with 23 bases left in between. The CDR3 length is 15 residues. Germline V gene data show CDR1 as SGHNT and CDR2 as YYREEE (reference sequence). The CDR3 nucleotides read TGTGCCAGCAGCCAGGCTGGCAGTCCTTGGTTGGGGCAGTTCTTC. Encoded protein: CASSQAGSPWLGQFF.

The rearrangement joins TRBV5-6 to TRBJ2-2, with no clear D. The CDR3 runs to 16 residues. Trimming removed 0 bases from V and 0 bases from J, with 9 bases in between. Germline assignment: CDR1 SGHDT and CDR2 YYEEEE. The CDR3 coding sequence is TGTGCCAGCAGCTTGGTGAGGTCCGCGAACACCGGGGAGCTGTTTTTT. Its protein product is CASSLVRSANTGELFF.

This clone was recorded once. V and J are TRBV9 and TRBJ2-3; no definite D call. V lost 1 base and J 0 bases, leaving 6 bases between the germline ends. Germline CDR1 and CDR2: SGDLS and YYNGEE. This CDR3 spans 14 amino acids. In DNA, the CDR3 is TGTGCCAGCAGCGTAAATCCTAGCACAGATACGCAGTATTTT. Protein product: CASSVNPSTDTQYF.

The V and J genes are TRBV24-1 and TRBJ2-7; TRBD1 agrees at 8 bases. The CDR3 is 19 residues long. V gave up 6 bases and J gave up 3 bases; unmatched junction bases: 21. Germline CDR1 is KGHDR and CDR2 is SFDVKD. CDR3 protein: CATSKDRAAEIALCYEQYF. The CDR3 DNA reads TGTGCCACCAGTAAGGACAGGGCGGCTGAAATTGCTCTCTGCTACGAGCAGTACTTC.

The rearrangement uses TRBV19 and TRBJ2-7; a weak D match, TRBD1 (6 bases). Trimming stripped 9 bases from V and 2 bases from J, with 23 bases between. The CDR3 is made up of 16 amino acids. Germline V lookup: CDR1 LNHDA, CDR2 SQIVND (reference sequence). Here the CDR3 reads CASQIRKTGGAYEQYF. The DNA of the CDR3 is TGTGCCAGCCAAATAAGAAAGACAGGAGGCGCCTACGAGCAGTACTTC.

The chain is built from TRBV11-3 and TRBJ1-4; 9 bases align to TRBD1. The germline gives CDR1 SGHNT, CDR2 YENEEA. The CDR3 has 16 residues. Trimming removed 3 bases from V and 8 bases from J; junction bases left unmatched: 10. The CDR3 sequence is CASSLGQGGAREKLFF. In DNA, the CDR3 is TGTGCCAGCAGCTTGGGACAGGGAGGGGCAAGGGAAAAACTGTTTTTT.